The entry that follows covers one T cell receptor beta chain sequence. Its antigen is still unknown. The data are from a study of T cell responses to AZD1222 COVID-19 vaccine. Study summary: Recipients boosted at about 4 weeks or about 12 weeks are pooled. General study points: Repertoire sampling occurred only after the peak T cell response. Most donors were white British, females outnumbered males, and clonal diversity was possibly underestimated. Vaccine-associated CD4 TCRs spanned spike, dominant at 160-218 and 743-854.

CDR3 length equals 13 residues. With 9 bases removed from V and 2 bases from J, the gap between germline ends came to 12 bases. The germline V gene encodes CDR1 SNHLY and CDR2 FYNNEI. Libraries were prepared by immunoSEQ multiplex PCR; TCRdb keeps only in-frame clonotypes and omits some of them. The sample includes 130,000 to 150,000 clones, about 91% of them seen just once. J is TRBJ2-3 and V is TRBV2; D is undetermined. The source is an adult in good health. Sequencing was performed on peripheral blood, taken on day 0 of AZD1222 vaccination. CDR3 sequence reads: CASYRLLTDTQYF. CDR3 nucleotide sequence: TGTGCCAGTTACCGACTCCTCACAGATACGCAGTATTTT.